A selection of T cell receptor beta chains follows, all from one sample in a study of OX40 agonist ivuxolimab in advanced cancers. Repertoires were generated with immunoSEQ multiplex PCR, while TCRdb's copy carries only in-frame clones and drops some. The data show 45,000 to 65,000 clones, with 70% to 90% seen just once and 11% to 15% held by the top ten. Material: CD4+ or CD8+ T cells sorted from blood, obtained in a trial of the OX40 agonist ivuxolimab. The receptors here all came from an adult with an advanced solid tumor such as melanoma, head and neck, liver or kidney cancer. Each CDR3 is given with its conserved first and last residue. Fields, in order: V gene, J gene, clone size, D gene, CDR3 DNA, CDR3 protein. A D gene is named only where the DNA matches it firmly. A row's size may be missing; if present it is once, few, many or a size class.

TRBV9	TRBJ2-5	.	TRBD2	TGTGCCAGCAGCGTCGGGACTAGCGGGGTCCAAGAGACCCAGTACTTC	CASSVGTSGVQETQYF
TRBV14	TRBJ2-7	.	TRBD1	TGTGCCAGCAGCTTCAAGGGGGCTTTCTCCTACGAGCAGTACTTC	CASSFKGAFSYEQYF
TRBV19	TRBJ1-1	.	TRBD1	TGTGCCAGTAGTTCCCGGGACAGGCTCTCCACTGAAGCTTTCTTT	CASSSRDRLSTEAFF
TRBV5-1	TRBJ1-4	.	TRBD1	TGCGCCAGCAGTTGGTCCCAGGGGGCTGAAAAACTGTTTTTT	CASSWSQGAEKLFF
TRBV7-2	TRBJ1-1	.	.	TGTGCCAGCAGTATTTTCGGGACACTGAACACTGAAGCTTTCTTT	CASSIFGTLNTEAFF
TRBV5-1	TRBJ2-7	.	TRBD1	TGCGCCAGCAGCTTGGGACAGGGCTCCTACGAGCAGTACTTC	CASSLGQGSYEQYF
TRBV29-1	TRBJ1-1	.	.	TGCAGCGTTGAAGGATCCCCGGGCACTGAAGCTTTCTTT	CSVEGSPGTEAFF
TRBV4-3	TRBJ1-2	.	.	TGCGCCAGCAGCCAAGATCATCGCCCGGGACGGAGTATTCGAGGCTACACCTTC	CASSQDHRPGRSIRGYTF
TRBV6-5	TRBJ1-1	.	.	TGTGCCAGCAGTTACTCGGCACCCGGGTTTGGAGCTTTCTTT	CASSYSAPGFGAFF
TRBV6-5	TRBJ2-3	.	.	TGTGCCAGCAGACCCTGGCCGGGGGCGGAAGATACGCAGTATTTT	CASRPWPGAEDTQYF
TRBV29-1	TRBJ1-2	.	.	TGCAGCGTTGGAAGCTCCAAACCGGGCCGGAGGGAGTATGGCTACACCTTC	CSVGSSKPGRREYGYTF
TRBV7-6	TRBJ1-3	.	TRBD1	TGTGCCAGCAGCACGGGGGACAGGCGGTACGGAAACACCATATATTTT	CASSTGDRRYGNTIYF
TRBV19	TRBJ2-1	.	TRBD2	TGTGCCAGTAGTCCCCACCGAGCGGGGGGCACCGCCGATGAGCAGTTCTTC	CASSPHRAGGTADEQFF
TRBV7-9	TRBJ2-7	.	.	TGTGCCAGCAGCTTAGCGGCCAACGAGCAGTACTTC	CASSLAANEQYF
TRBV5-8	TRBJ1-1	.	.	TGTGCCAGCAGCTTGGCCTTGAGTAAACAGTTGAACACTGAAGCTTTCTTT	CASSLALSKQLNTEAFF
TRBV5-1	TRBJ1-4	.	.	TGCGCCAGCAGCTTGGCGCGATGGGGCCTTGGGGAAAAACTGTTTTTT	CASSLARWGLGEKLFF
TRBV4-1	TRBJ2-7	.	.	TGCGCCAGCAGTGGGATGCCTTACGAGCAGTACTTC	CASSGMPYEQYF
TRBV7-8	TRBJ2-5	.	.	TGTGCCAGCAGCCTTGGGGGGACTGCCCAAGAGACCCAGTACTTC	CASSLGGTAQETQYF
TRBV27	TRBJ2-7	.	.	TGTGCCAGCAGTTCGAGCTCCTACGAGCAGTACTTC	CASSSSSYEQYF
TRBV6-1	TRBJ2-7	.	.	TGTGCCAGCAGTGCGAAGCTTACGAGGTACGAGCAGTACTTC	CASSAKLTRYEQYF
TRBV6-6	TRBJ1-6	many	.	TGTGCCAGCAGTTACGTACAGTCTAATTCACCCCTCCACTTT	CASSYVQSNSPLHF
TRBV29-1	TRBJ2-3	.	.	TGCAGCGCCGAGGGGGGGGTCACAGATACGCAGTATTTT	CSAEGGVTDTQYF
TRBV5-1	TRBJ1-1	.	TRBD1	TGCGCCAGCAGCTCAGGACAGGGGTCCAATTTGGCTGAAGCTTTCTTT	CASSSGQGSNLAEAFF
TRBV6-4	TRBJ2-3	.	.	TGTGCCAGCAAATTGTACTCTTGGGCGGAAGGCACAGATACGCAGTATTTT	CASKLYSWAEGTDTQYF
TRBV10-3	TRBJ2-7	.	TRBD2	TGTGCCATCAGTGAGTCTGGGTCGGGGGGGCCGAGGACCTACGAGCAGTACTTC	CAISESGSGGPRTYEQYF
TRBV5-1	TRBJ2-3	.	TRBD2	TGCGCCAGCAGCTTGGAACTAGCGGGGGGCAAGGTAGATACGCAGTATTTT	CASSLELAGGKVDTQYF
TRBV7-9	TRBJ1-5	.	TRBD1	TGTGCCAGTAGACAGGGGGGCAATCAGCCCCAGCATTTT	CASRQGGNQPQHF
TRBV19	TRBJ2-7	few	TRBD1	TGTGCCAGTAGTGCCAGACAGGGGAGCTACGAGCAGTACTTC	CASSARQGSYEQYF
TRBV5-6	TRBJ1-1	once	.	TGTGCCAGCAGCTTGGGGACGTCCCCGAACACTGAAGCTTTCTTT	CASSLGTSPNTEAFF
TRBV7-9	TRBJ2-7	.	.	TGTGCCAGCAGCAACCCGTCCCGGGACGGTACCTACGAGCAGTACTTC	CASSNPSRDGTYEQYF
TRBV6-1	TRBJ2-7	.	TRBD1	TGTGCCAGCAGAGCTGGGACAGCCTACGAGCAGTACTTC	CASRAGTAYEQYF
TRBV6-5	TRBJ1-1	.	.	TGTGCCAGCAGTTACTCTACGGTGGGGGAAGCTTTCTTT	CASSYSTVGEAFF
TRBV6-5	TRBJ2-5	.	.	TGTGCCAGCAGTTCAACTCCAGGGAGCGAAGAGACCCAGTACTTC	CASSSTPGSEETQYF
TRBV30	TRBJ2-4	.	TRBD2	TGTGCCTGGATCCCAAGTGCGGGGGGCGCCGCCAAAAACATTCAGTACTTC	CAWIPSAGGAAKNIQYF
TRBV27	TRBJ2-7	.	.	TGTGCCAGCAGAGTCACTCCGGGAACTACCTACGAGCAGTACTTC	CASRVTPGTTYEQYF
TRBV19	TRBJ2-2	once	TRBD2	TGTGCCAGTAGTGGATGGACTAGCGGGGGGACGAACACCGGGGAGCTGTTTTTT	CASSGWTSGGTNTGELFF
TRBV4-1	TRBJ2-5	.	.	TGCGCCAGCAGCCAAGCAGCCCTGGGGAGGGGGGGCCAAGAGACCCAGTACTTC	CASSQAALGRGGQETQYF
TRBV7-8	TRBJ2-5	.	.	TGTGCCAGCAGCTTAGAGGAAGGGATTCCCCCAGAGACCCAGTACTTC	CASSLEEGIPPETQYF
TRBV5-6	TRBJ2-3	once	TRBD1	TGTGCCAGCAGCGTATACATCGGGACAGGATATAGCACAGATACGCAGTATTTT	CASSVYIGTGYSTDTQYF
TRBV7-6	TRBJ2-5	.	TRBD2	TGTGCCAGCAGACGAACTAGCGGGGGGCCAGAGACCCAGTACTTC	CASRRTSGGPETQYF
TRBV11-2	TRBJ2-7	.	.	TGTGCCAGCAGCTTAGAAGGTGGGACGGATTACGAGCAGTACTTC	CASSLEGGTDYEQYF
TRBV19	TRBJ1-1	.	.	TGTGCCAGTAGTATGGGACCTTTGAACACTGAAGCTTTCTTT	CASSMGPLNTEAFF
TRBV19	TRBJ2-5	.	TRBD1	TGTGCCAGTAAGGACAGGGAGGCCCTGGTAGAGACCCAGTACTTC	CASKDREALVETQYF
TRBV30	TRBJ1-1	.	.	TGTGCCTGGAGGCGGGGCCGCTCATGGACTGAAGCTTTCTTT	CAWRRGRSWTEAFF
TRBV7-6	TRBJ2-5	.	.	TGTGCCAGCAGCTTAGCGGGAGGAGGGGGGATCGGAGAGACCCAGTACTTC	CASSLAGGGGIGETQYF
TRBV29-1	TRBJ2-7	.	.	TGCAGCGTTGTGGGGGACTACGAGCAGTACTTC	CSVVGDYEQYF
TRBV27	TRBJ2-3	.	TRBD2	TGTGCCAGCAGTTTCTGGAGCGGGGGCCCAGATACGCAGTATTTT	CASSFWSGGPDTQYF
TRBV7-2	TRBJ2-5	.	.	TGTGCCAGCAGCACATCCCCGGGACCCCAAGAGACCCAGTACTTC	CASSTSPGPQETQYF
TRBV5-1	TRBJ1-1	.	TRBD1	TGCGCCAGCAGCTGGTACCAGGGGGCGGAGGTCGACACTGAAGCTTTCTTT	CASSWYQGAEVDTEAFF
TRBV4-1	TRBJ2-7	.	TRBD2	TGCGCCAGCAGCCAAGAAGCGGGGGAAACCTACGAGCAGTACTTC	CASSQEAGETYEQYF
TRBV7-6	TRBJ1-1	.	TRBD1	TGTGCCAGCAGCTTAGATGGGCGGACAGGAGTGAACACTGAAGCTTTCTTT	CASSLDGRTGVNTEAFF
TRBV27	TRBJ2-3	.	TRBD2	TGTGCCAGCAGCCCGCTCGGGACTAGCGGGGGCACAGATACGCAGTATTTT	CASSPLGTSGGTDTQYF
TRBV21-1	TRBJ2-1	.	.	TGTGCCAGCAGCAACACGCGGGGGTTCTGCAATGAGCAGTTCTTC	CASSNTRGFCNEQFF
TRBV4-3	TRBJ2-7	.	.	TGCGCCAGCAGCCCAAGTTCGGGACTTTACAAGAACTACGAGCAGTACTTC	CASSPSSGLYKNYEQYF